This T cell receptor beta chain is from a study of T cells in Graves' hyperthyroidism and ophthalmopathy. Study-level results: Progression to ophthalmopathy was predicted a median of 6.5 months early.

TCR beta CDR3 region amplification was performed from RNA transcripts. First-round RT-PCR of the TCR CDR3 relied on the HTBI primer set. TCRdb re-called the multiplex PCR reads through MiXCR, storing one row per CDR3 protein. The sample shows about 700,000 distinct CDR3 sequences, around 15% of them seen only once. CDR1 is DFQATT and CDR2 is SNEGSKA in the germline V gene (reference sequence). The CDR3 has 13 residues. The V and J ends lost 5 bases and 2 bases, in that order; junction bases with no gene match: 4. About this clonotype itself: What it binds is unknown.

Hyperthyroidism of Graves' type that showed no ophthalmopathy progression within 18 months was stable. V usage is TRBV20-1 and J usage is TRBJ2-3, with 7 bases identical to TRBD2. This TCR derives from a woman aged 18-35 years with Graves' hyperthyroidism. Source material: blood. DNA of the CDR3: TGCAGTGCTTCAGCGGGACCCACAGATACGCAGTATTTT. Protein sequence: CSASAGPTDTQYF.